Below, 5 T cell receptor beta chains from the same sample are listed, as sequenced in a study of T-cell memory formation after mild COVID-19. TCRdb analysed the 5' RACE reads with MiXCR anew, one entry per CDR3 protein. This sample has hundreds of thousands of distinct CDR3 sequences, with roughly 15% found just once. Specimen: PBMCs or a T cell subset sorted from them (not recorded which). The receptors originated from a man between 18 and 29 years old who had mild COVID-19 (a few samples of this study predate the infection). Cell type and time point are not known.

This clonotype has more than one count but fewer than ten. V gene TRBV12-3 or TRBV12-4 combines with J gene TRBJ2-2, with 7 positions matching TRBD2. Trimming removed 2 bases from V and 4 bases from J; junction bases left unmatched: 4. The CDR3 runs 15 residues. CDR3 bases: TGTGCCAGCAGTTTAATGGCGGGGGTCACCGGGGAGCTGTTTTTT. It specifies CASSLMAGVTGELFF.

The V gene is TRBV6-2 or TRBV6-3, the J gene TRBJ1-2; tentatively, D is TRBD1 (6 bases). Trimming took off 6 bases at V and 4 bases at J, with 15 bases between the two ends. Germline V gene sequence: CDR1 MNHEY, CDR2 SVGEGT. This CDR3 is built from 14 residues. In DNA form, the CDR3 reads TGTGCCAGCAGAACCCACGGGGGCAGCTATGGCTACACCTTC. Encoded protein: CASRTHGGSYGYTF.

The sample holds a few counts of this clonotype. The V and J genes are TRBV11-2 and TRBJ2-7; tentatively, D is TRBD1 (6 bases). Trimming removed 1 base at V and 3 bases at J, with 13 bases between. Germline assignment: CDR1 SGHAT and CDR2 FQNNGV. The CDR3 loop spans 15 amino acids. This CDR3 reads CASSLAQGLYYEQYF. The CDR3, as DNA: TGTGCCAGCAGCTTAGCACAGGGCCTCTACTACGAGCAGTACTTC.

The rearrangement links TRBV7-8 to TRBJ2-3, with D perhaps TRBD1 (7 bases). The CDR3 loop spans 16 amino acids. Per germline, CDR1 SGHVS and CDR2 FQNEAQ. V lost 4 bases to trimming and J lost 6 bases, with 20 bases between them. The CDR3, as DNA: TGTGCCAGCAGCTCTGTCTATACGCAGGGGGGTGATACGCAGTATTTT. Its translation is CASSSVYTQGGDTQYF.

CDR3 in DNA: TGCAGCGTTGAAGCCCCCTGGCTAGAGACCCAGTACTTC. Translating gives CSVEAPWLETQYF. The chain is built from TRBV29-1 and TRBJ2-5; no reliable D call. CDR1 and CDR2 from the germline V gene are SQVTM and ANQGSEA. There are 13 residues in the CDR3. The ends were cut back, 1 base at V and 4 bases at J, with 10 bases in the middle.